Each of the 15 T cell receptor beta chains below was sequenced from the same sample in a study of monozygotic twins with inflammatory bowel disease. TCRdb re-analyzed the 5' RACE reads; it lists each CDR3 protein once, without DNA. Seen in this sample are about 140,000 distinct CDR3 sequences; the ten most common clones hold 2% to 3%. Sequencing was carried out using blood. The receptors stem from a human donor with ulcerative colitis or Crohn's disease, or a healthy co-twin of an affected twin (not recorded which).

This chain joins TRBV5-4 and TRBJ2-1; TCRdb's D call, TRBD2, is unchecked because there is no DNA. Germline V gene data show CDR1 as SGHNT and CDR2 as YYREEE (reference sequence). The CDR3 totals 16 residues. The CDR3 sequence is CASSQLAGGRYNEQFF.

V and J are TRBV5-1 and TRBJ2-1; TCRdb's D gene call, TRBD2, goes unchecked for lack of DNA. Germline V gene sequence: CDR1 SGHRS, CDR2 YFSETQ. This CDR3 region has 19 residues. This CDR3 reads CASSSFQSGPGLGNNEQFF.

The chain carries TRBV7-9 and TRBJ1-1. Germline CDR1 is SEHNR and CDR2 is FQNEAQ (reference sequence). The CDR3 spans 14 residues. CDR3 amino acids: CASSTEHPLEEAFF.

The V call is TRBV12-3 or TRBV12-4, the J call TRBJ2-7. The CDR3 is 15 residues long. The CDR3 sequence is CASSLGPYTIDEQYF.

The rearrangement uses TRBV20-1 and TRBJ2-7; as DNA is missing, the TRBD1 call by TCRdb cannot be tested. CDR3 length equals 13 residues. The V gene's germline CDR1 is DFQATT and CDR2 SNEGSKA (reference sequence). Here the CDR3 reads CSATGTGTYEQYF.

V usage is TRBV5-5 and J usage is TRBJ1-6; TCRdb selects TRBD1, and the lack of DNA leaves this call unchecked. Germline CDR1 reads SGHKS; CDR2 reads YYEKEE (reference sequence). This CDR3 is 15 amino acids long. The CDR3 sequence is CASSYGVGAGSPLHF. The variable domain in full, with the rest retrieved from reference TRBV5-5 and TRBJ1-6, is DAGVTQSPTHLIKTRGQQVTLRCSPISGHKSVSWYQQVLGQGPQFIFQYYEKEERGRGNFPDRFSARQFPNYSSELNVNALLLGDSALYLCASSYGVGAGSPLHFGNGTRLTVT.

The chain has TRBV29-1 and TRBJ1-1; TCRdb's D call, TRBD1, is unchecked because there is no DNA. Germline CDR1 and CDR2: SQVTM and ANQGSEA. This CDR3 comprises 16 residues. This chain's CDR3 is CSALDRGLPVNTEAFF. The complete variable domain, with remaining parts taken from reference TRBV29-1 and TRBJ1-1, reads SAVISQKPSRDICQRGTSLTIQCQVDSQVTMMFWYRQQPGQSLTLIATANQGSEATYESGFVIDKFPISRPNLTFSTLTVSNMSPEDSSIYLCSALDRGLPVNTEAFFGQGTRLTVV.

The chain carries TRBV5-1 and TRBJ2-7; TCRdb outputs TRBD1, but without DNA this stays unchecked. The CDR3 has 17 amino acids. Germline V gene lookup returns CDR1 SGHRS and CDR2 YFSETQ. CDR3 sequence reads: CASSLALDSRRSYEQYF.

The chain recombines TRBV14 with TRBJ1-6; TCRdb's D gene call, TRBD1, goes unchecked for lack of DNA. The germline CDR1 and CDR2 sequences are SGHDN and FVKESK. CDR3 length: 18 amino acids. This CDR3 is CASSLMGPPSSYNSPLHF.

The chain carries TRBV24-1 and TRBJ2-3; TCRdb proposes TRBD2, but this gene call is untestable without DNA. Germline CDR1 KGHDR, CDR2 SFDVKD. This CDR3 is built from 18 residues. Here the CDR3 reads CATSDPGLAGLSTDTQYF.

The chain links TRBV5-1 to TRBJ2-7; the D call from TCRdb, TRBD2, cannot be confirmed without DNA. The germline gives CDR1 SGHRS, CDR2 YFSETQ. The length of the CDR3 is 17 residues. The CDR3: CASSPRSSGGASYEQYF.

CDR3 loop: CASETPRTGNSPLHF. This sequence joins TRBV6-2 or TRBV6-3 and TRBJ1-6; TCRdb names TRBD1, which stays unverified in the absence of DNA. CDR1 is MNHEY, CDR2 SVGEGT, per germline. This CDR3 is 15 amino acids long.

The gene calls are TRBV20-1 and TRBJ1-5. This CDR3 region has 15 residues. Germline V CDR1 and CDR2: DFQATT, SNEGSKA (reference sequence). The CDR3: CSARDPSLGNQPQHF.

The rearrangement links TRBV7-2 to TRBJ2-1; TCRdb lists TRBD1, though no DNA is available to test this call. The germline V gene has CDR1 SGHTA and CDR2 FQGNSA. This CDR3 has 18 amino acids. The CDR3 spells CASSQISLGGGSYNEQFF.

This rearrangement joins TRBV4-3 to TRBJ2-4; as DNA is missing, the TRBD1 call by TCRdb cannot be tested. Germline V gene data show CDR1 as LGHNA and CDR2 as YSLEER. The CDR3 runs 16 residues. The CDR3 is CASSQAVWGAQNIQYF.